The 16 T cell receptor beta chains below all came from one sample that was sequenced in a study of T cell responses to AZD1222 COVID-19 vaccine. Produced via immunoSEQ multiplex PCR; TCRdb's table is partial and in-frame only. The table records some 97,000 clones, roughly 86% of them present only once. This specimen consisted of peripheral blood, obtained on day 0 of MenACWY control vaccination. Every receptor here comes from an adult in good health.

This clone showed up just a few times. The CDR3 is CASSLDRPLHF. The CDR3 bases are TGTGCCAGCAGTCTGGACAGGCCCCTCCACTTT. The chain joins TRBV6-5 to TRBJ1-6; 7 bases are a match to TRBD1. The CDR3 extends over 11 amino acids. Germline assignment: CDR1 MNHEY and CDR2 SVGAGI. Trimming removed 5 bases from V and 13 bases from J; junction bases left unmatched: 2.

The rearrangement uses TRBV14 and TRBJ1-3, with D tentatively TRBD1 (5 bases). CDR1 SGHDN and CDR2 FVKESK come from the germline V gene. CDR3 length: 13 amino acids. Between the trimmed V and J ends, which lost 1 base and 8 bases, there was a span of 9 bases. CDR3 sequence: CASSQGTFDTIYF. CDR3 DNA: TGTGCCAGCAGCCAAGGGACATTTGACACCATATATTTT. The whole variable domain, remainder taken from reference TRBV14 and TRBJ1-3, is EAGVTQFPSHSVIEKGQTVTLRCDPISGHDNLYWYRRVMGKEIKFLLHFVKESKQDESGMPNNRFLAERTGGTYSTLKVQPAELEDSGVYFCASSQGTFDTIYFGEGSWLTVV.

This clone occurred a few times. CDR3 residues: CASSPLRDRGATLGKYPEAFF. The CDR3 DNA reads as TGCGCCAGCAGTCCCTTGCGGGACAGGGGTGCGACCCTCGGGAAATACCCTGAAGCTTTCTTT. The chain uses TRBV5-1 and TRBJ1-1, with TRBD1 identical over 10 bases. The CDR3 has 21 amino acids. V was clipped by 5 bases and J by 6 bases; unmatched bases: 28. The V gene's germline CDR1 is SGHRS and CDR2 YFSETQ.

The CDR3 region is CASSRDRVGEQYF. CDR3 nucleotides: TGCGCCAGCAGCCGGGACAGGGTAGGCGAGCAGTACTTC. V is TRBV5-1 and J is TRBJ2-7, with 9 bases matching TRBD1. Germline assignment: CDR1 SGHRS and CDR2 YFSETQ. The ends lost 4 bases at V and 6 bases at J; junction bases unmatched: 5. The CDR3 has 13 amino acids.

This clone showed up just once. V gene TRBV6-5 combines with J gene TRBJ2-7; no clear D. CDR1 MNHEY and CDR2 SVGAGI come from the germline V gene. The CDR3 is 14 amino acids. Trimming left V 0 bases short and J 7 bases short, with 13 bases between. For the CDR3, the DNA is TGTGCCAGCAGTTACTCGATTGTCCCGGAAGAGCAGTACTTC. It is translated as CASSYSIVPEEQYF.

J is TRBJ1-2 and V is TRBV5-4, with D unresolved. V was cut by 0 bases and J by 2 bases, with 5 bases left in between. Germline V CDR1 and CDR2: SGHNT, YYREEE (reference sequence). CDR3 length: 13 residues. The CDR3 reads CASSLDTNYGYTF. CDR3 coding DNA: TGTGCCAGCAGCTTGGACACGAACTATGGCTACACCTTC.

A few counts support this clone. This CDR3 is CASRMRGLVVGNEQFF. In nucleotides, the CDR3 is TGTGCCAGCAGGATGCGGGGACTAGTGGTAGGCAATGAGCAGTTCTTC. V is TRBV27 and J is TRBJ2-1; 8 nucleotides line up with TRBD2. The CDR3 has 16 residues. From germline, CDR1 is MNHEY and CDR2 SMNVEV (reference sequence). J lost 6 bases, V lost 6 bases, and 13 bases had no gene match.

V and J are TRBV27 and TRBJ2-7, with D possibly being TRBD1 or TRBD2 (6 bases each). Trimming left V 4 bases short and J 5 bases short, with 18 bases between. CDR3 length: 15 amino acids. The germline V gene encodes CDR1 MNHEY and CDR2 SMNVEV (reference sequence). CDR3 region: CASSSRGDINHEQYF. Written as DNA, the CDR3 is TGTGCCAGCAGTTCTAGGGGGGACATTAACCACGAGCAGTACTTC.

V usage is TRBV7-2 and J usage is TRBJ1-1, with TRBD1 as a possible D gene (5 bases). CDR1 and CDR2 from the germline V gene are SGHTA and FQGNSA. Trimming pared 3 bases from V and 1 base from J, leaving 6 bases between. CDR3 length equals 13 residues. CDR3 DNA: TGTGCCAGCAGCTTTAGGGGGAACACTGAAGCTTTCTTT. Amino acids: CASSFRGNTEAFF.

The rearrangement joins TRBV30 to TRBJ2-3; D unclear. The V gene's germline CDR1 is GTSNPN and CDR2 SVGIG (reference sequence). This CDR3 region has 12 residues. Trimming left V 3 bases short and J 4 bases short, with 8 bases between. CDR3 loop: CAWRGGPDTQYF. For the CDR3, the DNA is TGTGCCTGGAGAGGTGGCCCAGATACGCAGTATTTT.

The chain is built from TRBV28 and TRBJ1-2, with D tentatively TRBD1 (5 bases). V was trimmed by 10 bases and J by 3 bases, leaving 12 bases between them. The germline gives CDR1 MDHEN, CDR2 SYDVKM. The CDR3 is 12 amino acids. The chain's CDR3 is CAIPGTYYGYTF. The DNA for the CDR3 is TGTGCCATCCCCGGGACTTACTATGGCTACACCTTC.

The V call is TRBV18, the J call TRBJ1-2; 8 bases are shared with TRBD1. This CDR3 has 15 residues. With 2 bases clipped from V and 4 bases from J, the junction kept 6 bases outside the gene matches. Germline values: CDR1 KGHSH, CDR2 LQKENI. The CDR3 spells CASSPGQGAGYGYTF. As DNA, the CDR3 is TGTGCCAGCTCACCAGGCCAGGGGGCTGGCTATGGCTACACCTTC.

This clone was seen a few times. The rearrangement links TRBV11-3 to TRBJ2-5; TRBD1 agrees at 7 bases. Germline values: CDR1 SGHNT, CDR2 YENEEA. The junction had 3 bases not matched to a gene; V was cut back by 2 bases and J by 9 bases. The CDR3 has 12 amino acids. The CDR3 region has the DNA TGTGCCAGCAGCTTATCCCAGGGGGCCCAGTACTTC. Its translation: CASSLSQGAQYF.

The V gene is TRBV25-1, the J gene TRBJ1-4; D may be TRBD1 (5 bases). Trimming cost V 0 bases and J 5 bases, with 10 bases left between them. In germline, CDR1 is MGHDK, CDR2 SYGVNS. CDR3 length equals 15 residues. The DNA for the CDR3 is TGTGCCAGCAGTGAATATCGGGGCGTGAATGAAAAACTGTTTTTT. Amino acids: CASSEYRGVNEKLFF.

This clone was observed a single time. J is TRBJ1-2 and V is TRBV12-5, with 7 bases fitting TRBD1. Germline loops: CDR1 LGHNT, CDR2 FRNRAP. V shed 8 bases and J 3 bases; nucleotides not matched to a gene: 9. This CDR3 spans 14 amino acids. CDR3 sequence (DNA): TGTGCTAGTTCCCCAGGGGGGCAGTACTATGGCTACACCTTC. This sequence encodes CASSPGGQYYGYTF. Full variable domain (outside the CDR3, taken from reference TRBV12-5 and TRBJ1-2): DARVTQTPRHKVTEMGQEVTMRCQPILGHNTVFWYRQTMMQGLELLAYFRNRAPLDDSGMPKDRFSAEMPDATLATLKIQPSEPRDSAVYFCASSPGGQYYGYTFGSGTRLTVV.

V usage is TRBV6-1 and J usage is TRBJ1-3, with D unresolved. Deletions cut 6 bases from V and 4 bases from J, with 7 bases between. The germline CDR1 and CDR2 sequences are MNHNS and SASEGT. This CDR3 region has 12 residues. The CDR3 nucleotides read TGTGCCAGCAGCCGCGGCGGAAACACCATATATTTT. Amino acid sequence: CASSRGGNTIYF.